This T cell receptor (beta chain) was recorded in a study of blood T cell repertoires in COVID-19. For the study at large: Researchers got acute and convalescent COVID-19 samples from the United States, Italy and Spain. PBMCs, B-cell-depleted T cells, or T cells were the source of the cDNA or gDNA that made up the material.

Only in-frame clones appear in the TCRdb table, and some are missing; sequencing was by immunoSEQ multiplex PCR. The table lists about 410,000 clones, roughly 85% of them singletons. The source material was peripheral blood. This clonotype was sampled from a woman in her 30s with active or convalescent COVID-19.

The CDR3 is CASSPGLAGGPNGAQETQYF. In nucleotides, the CDR3 is TGCGCCAGCAGCCCCGGACTAGCGGGGGGGCCTAATGGGGCCCAAGAGACCCAGTACTTC. V gene TRBV5-1 combines with J gene TRBJ2-5, with TRBD2 matching 15 bases. V shed 4 bases and J 1 base; nucleotides not matched to a gene: 14. CDR3 length: 20 residues. Germline CDR1 SGHRS, CDR2 YFSETQ.